This T cell receptor beta chain was documented in a study of OX40 agonist ivuxolimab in advanced cancers. Study summary: Prior anti-PD-1, anti-PD-L1 or anti-CTLA-4 therapy did not bar entry, and approximately 43% had some.

Germline values: CDR1 MNHNS, CDR2 SASEGT. Trimming left V 5 bases short and J 3 bases short, with 8 bases between. The CDR3 runs to 12 residues. The repertoire was sequenced with immunoSEQ multiplex PCR; TCRdb's copy has only in-frame clones and lacks some. The table records tens of thousands of clones, roughly nine tenths of them present only once. This TCR derives from an adult with an advanced solid tumor such as melanoma, head and neck, liver or kidney cancer. Sequenced material: CD4+ or CD8+ T cells sorted from blood, taken in a trial of the OX40 agonist ivuxolimab. This chain joins TRBV6-1 and TRBJ2-7; unclear D gene. CDR3 DNA sequence: TGTGCCAGCAGTCAGATAGACTACGAGCAGTACTTC. Amino acids: CASSQIDYEQYF.